This T cell receptor (beta chain) was retrieved from a study of CD8+CD57+ T cells in acquired aplastic anemia. Study-wide context: Sorted CD4+ plus CD8+ cells gave DNA averaging roughly 3 ug. Study outcomes and limitations: Patients and controls had CD8+ Simpson's diversity values that were not significantly distinct.

Profiles of TCR beta VDJ and CDR3 were generated from a genomic DNA template. TCRdb processed the reads anew with MiXCR; each CDR3 protein has one entry. The data contain about 220,000 distinct CDR3 sequences, almost 35% of them singletons. The CDR3 covers 13 residues. Trimming pared 2 bases from V and 7 bases from J, leaving 10 bases between. CDR1 is SGHNT and CDR2 is YYREEE in the germline V gene (reference sequence). This clonotype was observed a handful of times. The antigen is undetermined. V gene TRBV5-4 combines with J gene TRBJ2-4; D is uncertain. The receptor comes from a human donor in good health, serving as a control. Sequencing input: sorted CD4+, CD8+, or CD8+CD57+ T cells (not recorded which) from PBMCs. The CDR3 nucleotides are TGTGCCAGCAGCTTTGACCGAGGCAACATTCAGTACTTC. Its protein is CASSFDRGNIQYF.